This T cell receptor beta chain emerged from a study of blood T cell repertoires in COVID-19. Study-level information: The study drew acute and convalescent COVID-19 samples from the United States, Italy and Spain. From T cells, B-cell-depleted T cells, or PBMCs came the material, which was cDNA or gDNA.

Authors' analysis steps: Estimated nucleated cell counts came from reference gene primer amplification. Clones were read by immunoSEQ multiplex PCR, and TCRdb kept only the in-frame ones, dropping some. The DNA was the basis for D and trimming; V, J and clone size are from that table. This sample has 150,000 to 200,000 clones, with around 81% found just once. The CDR3 loop spans 13 amino acids. Per the germline V gene, CDR1 is SGHRS and CDR2 is YFSETQ. Between the trimmed V and J ends, which lost 3 bases and 0 bases, there was a span of 7 bases. The material sequenced was peripheral blood. V and J are TRBV5-1 and TRBJ2-7; D gene unclear. This TCR was sampled from a man aged 55 to 70 with active or convalescent COVID-19. The CDR3 DNA follows: TGCGCCAGCAGCTCAGACAACTCCTACGAGCAGTACTTC. This gives the protein CASSSDNSYEQYF.